This T cell receptor beta chain derives from a study of blood T cell repertoires in COVID-19. In the study overall: Spain, Italy and the United States supplied samples that represented acute and convalescent COVID-19. Sample material is recorded as cDNA or gDNA derived from T cells, B-cell-depleted T cells, or PBMCs.

The V and J ends lost 8 bases and 6 bases respectively, with 23 bases between them. The germline CDR1 and CDR2 sequences are LNHNV and YYDKDF (reference sequence). CDR3 length equals 16 residues. As handled by the study authors: Estimates of nucleated cell counts were drawn from the amplification of reference gene primers. Clones were sequenced by immunoSEQ multiplex PCR, and TCRdb holds only the in-frame ones, with some missing. Clonal size and the V and J genes are those of that table, whereas D and trimming came from the DNA. In the table there are under 150,000 clones, around 87% of which are singletons.

This TCR was recovered from a woman between 35 and 50 years old with acute or convalescent COVID-19. The chain carries TRBV15 and TRBJ2-1, with D tentatively TRBD2 (7 bases). Source material: peripheral blood. The CDR3 DNA is TGTGCCACCCTGGATTTAGGGGGGGCTCTGGGCAATGAGCAGTTCTTC. It translates to CATLDLGGALGNEQFF.